This T cell receptor beta chain is from a study of cytomegalovirus exposure and HLA in healthy donors. Trimming removed 1 base at V and 7 bases at J, with 11 bases between. In germline, CDR1 is SGHRS, CDR2 YFSETQ. The CDR3 is 13 residues long. In the PCR, 60 Vbeta and 13 Jbeta primers were used. Only in-frame clones appear in the TCRdb table, and some are missing; sequencing was by immunoSEQ multiplex PCR. Seen here are roughly 140,000 clones, approximately 80% observed once, and the top ten hold about 6.1%. This receptor was identified in a woman between 45 and 60 years old in good health and CMV-seropositive. The sample consisted of PBMCs. V usage is TRBV5-1 and J usage is TRBJ1-2, with D perhaps matching TRBD1 (5 bases). In nucleotides, the CDR3 is TGCGCCAGCAGCTTGCCCGGGGGAGGTGGCTACACCTTC. Protein product: CASSLPGGGGYTF. Together with reference TRBV5-1 and TRBJ1-2, the CDR3 gives the full variable domain: KAGVTQTPRYLIKTRGQQVTLSCSPISGHRSVSWYQQTPGQGLQFLFEYFSETQRNKGNFPGRFSGRQFSNSRSEMNVSTLELGDSALYLCASSLPGGGGYTFGSGTRLTVV.